These T cell receptor beta chains were read from a single sample in a study of blood T cell repertoires in COVID-19. Here immunoSEQ multiplex PCR was the method, and the copy in TCRdb shows in-frame clones only, minus some. The table shows under 80,000 clones, with roughly 92% occurring only once. Material for sequencing was peripheral blood. These receptors were taken from a human donor in a cohort sampled during active COVID-19. Each CDR3 is given with its conserved first and last residue. The order of the fields is V gene, J gene, D gene, clone size, CDR3 DNA, CDR3 protein. D genes are given only for firm matches. A row's size may be missing; if present it is once, few, many or a size class.

>TRBV24-1|TRBJ1-5|TRBD1|-
TGTGCCACCAGCCCTCCGGGACAGGGCCATCAGCCCCAGCATTTT
CATSPPGQGHQPQHF
>TRBV10-1|TRBJ2-3|TRBD1|-
TGCGCCAGCAGGGAACTCGAGGGGACAGGGAGGATTCCAGATACGCAGTATTTT
CASRELEGTGRIPDTQYF
>TRBV19|TRBJ2-3|TRBD2|-
TGTGCCAGTAGTATCGGACTAGTCGAATCAGATACGCAGTATTTT
CASSIGLVESDTQYF
>TRBV5-1|TRBJ2-5|TRBD1|-
TGCGCCAGCAGCTTGGACAGGGGGGCGGAGACCCAGTACTTC
CASSLDRGAETQYF
>TRBV4-2|TRBJ1-2|-|-
TGTGCCAGCAGCCTCCAAACCGGGGTATTCGTACGTGGCTACACCTTC
CASSLQTGVFVRGYTF
>TRBV7-3|TRBJ1-2|TRBD1|few
TGTGCCAGCAGCCCAGGGGGCGCATATGGCTACACCTTC
CASSPGGAYGYTF
>TRBV30|TRBJ2-6|-|-
TGTGCCTGGAGTGCCGTCAGGACTTTGAGCTCTGGGGCCAACGTCCTGACTTTC
CAWSAVRTLSSGANVLTF
>TRBV5-4|TRBJ1-4|-|-
TGTGCCAGCAGCTTGGACCGGGACTATAATGAAAAACTGTTTTTT
CASSLDRDYNEKLFF
>TRBV27|TRBJ2-1|-|once
TGTGCCAGCAGTTTGTCCGCGGAGACCTACAATGAGCAGTTCTTC
CASSLSAETYNEQFF
>TRBV19|TRBJ1-5|-|-
TGTGCCAGTAGCGGAACGCACAGGGTTAGCAATCAGCCCCAGCATTTT
CASSGTHRVSNQPQHF
>TRBV5-6|TRBJ1-5|TRBD1|-
TGTGCCAGCAGCTTGCAAGGGGGCGGCCAGCCCCAGCATTTT
CASSLQGGGQPQHF
>TRBV7-3|TRBJ2-3|TRBD2|-
TGTGCCAGCAGCTTAACGCCCAGCGGGAGGATGGGAGATACGCAGTATTTT
CASSLTPSGRMGDTQYF
>TRBV29-1|TRBJ1-2|-|-
TGCAGCGTTGGCCACGGAGGCGGCTACACCTTC
CSVGHGGGYTF
>TRBV11-3|TRBJ2-3|TRBD2|-
TGTGCCAGCAGCCCACACGGGAGGACAGATACGCAGTATTTT
CASSPHGRTDTQYF
>TRBV7-2|TRBJ2-7|TRBD2|-
TGTGCCAGCAGCCTCGGACTAGCGGGAGGGCCGGGGTACGAGCAGTACTTC
CASSLGLAGGPGYEQYF
>TRBV30|TRBJ2-5|TRBD2|-
TGTGCCTGGAGTGTAAATATAGGGCGGGAGGCCCAGTACTTC
CAWSVNIGREAQYF
>TRBV12-3/TRBV12-4|TRBJ2-5|-|-
TGTGCCAGCAGTTCTATCCAAGAGACCCAGTACTTC
CASSSIQETQYF
>TRBV2|TRBJ1-2|TRBD1|-
TGTGCCAGCAGTGAGCGTCAGGGGGCGGCTGGCTACACCTTC
CASSERQGAAGYTF
>TRBV11-2|TRBJ1-2|-|-
TGTGCCAGCAGCTTGGGAGTGCTCGGCTACACCTTC
CASSLGVLGYTF
>TRBV10-3|TRBJ1-2|TRBD1|-
TGTGCCACAAAGATTCGGGACAGGGAGGTTGGTGGCTACACCTTC
CATKIRDREVGGYTF
>TRBV5-1|TRBJ2-5|TRBD2|-
TGCGCCAGCAGCGCGGGCGGGGGGGTAGAGACCCAGTACTTC
CASSAGGGVETQYF
>TRBV18|TRBJ2-6|-|once
TGTGCCAGCTCATCGAACCAGGGGTACTCTGGGGCCAACGTCCTGACTTTC
CASSSNQGYSGANVLTF
>TRBV6-2/TRBV6-3|TRBJ2-1|-|-
TGTGCCAGCAGTTACGGGGGACTGGCGGCCAATGAGCAGTTCTTC
CASSYGGLAANEQFF
>TRBV28|TRBJ2-3|TRBD2|-
TGTGCCAGCAGTCTCAGGACTAGTACGCAGTATTTT
CASSLRTSTQYF
>TRBV5-1|TRBJ2-3|-|-
TGCGCCAGTAACAACGCTGGCTTCCCAGATACGCAGTATTTT
CASNNAGFPDTQYF
>TRBV28|TRBJ2-5|TRBD2|-
TGTGCCACCGGGGGGTCTGCGGAGACCCAGTACTTC
CATGGSAETQYF
>TRBV27|TRBJ2-3|TRBD2|-
TGTGCCAGCAGTTTATCCCCCGCCTTAGCGGGACCCCGCGATACGCAGTATTTT
CASSLSPALAGPRDTQYF
>TRBV6-5|TRBJ2-7|-|-
TGTGCCAGCAGAACAGGGAATGCCTACGAGCAGTACTTC
CASRTGNAYEQYF
>TRBV7-3|TRBJ2-3|-|-
TGTGCCAGCAGCTTACTCGCGGTCACAGATACGCAGTATTTT
CASSLLAVTDTQYF
>TRBV9|TRBJ1-4|-|-
TGTGCCAGCAGCGTAGATTTTAGCGAAAAACTGTTTTTT
CASSVDFSEKLFF
>TRBV7-3|TRBJ1-1|-|-
TGTGCCAGCAGCTTAGAGCTGAACACTGAAGCTTTCTTT
CASSLELNTEAFF
>TRBV5-1|TRBJ1-3|-|once
TGCGCCAGCAGCTTGGAACCGGGAACTGGAAACACCATATATTTT
CASSLEPGTGNTIYF
>TRBV7-2|TRBJ2-3|TRBD2|-
TGTGCCAGCAGCCCCCGGGGTAGCGGGGGGCTAAGCACAGATACGCAGTATTTT
CASSPRGSGGLSTDTQYF
>TRBV11-3|TRBJ2-1|TRBD1|-
TGTGCCAGCAGCCCGGGACAGGGCGGGAATGAGCAGTTCTTC
CASSPGQGGNEQFF
>TRBV4-1|TRBJ2-3|-|few
TGCGCCAGCGCGGGGGAGTTCACACAGGGTACGCAGTATTTT
CASAGEFTQGTQYF